This record covers a single T cell receptor (beta chain). As yet, its antigen is unknown. The CDR3 sequence is 14 residues long. Germline V lookup: CDR1 SQVTM, CDR2 ANQGSEA. The V end lost 4 bases, the J end lost 3 bases, and 15 bases lay between the germline ends. Both 60 Vbeta primers and 13 Jbeta primers went into the PCR. Some clones are missing from TCRdb's copy, which holds only in-frame ones; the method was immunoSEQ multiplex PCR. The sample carries 180,000 or so clones, nearly 80% recorded once. The data stem from a study of cytomegalovirus exposure and HLA in healthy donors. Study outcomes and limitations: In terms of immune exposure information, only CMV serostatus was available. A reported reduction in N-insertions relative to the 666-donor mean was seen in an Asian-associated ancestry cluster in a later analysis. The productive fraction for most TCR beta V segments was about 87% or about 30% in an earlier analysis. Through in vitro validation, three CMV-associated chains were shown to be specific for CMV antigens.

The chain has TRBV29-1 and TRBJ1-2; D is ambiguous. The sequencing input was PBMCs. This clonotype originated in a man aged 50-59 years in good health and CMV-seropositive. The CDR3 loop is CSVGTAGGHYGYTF. The CDR3 coding sequence is TGCAGCGTTGGAACAGCCGGAGGGCACTATGGCTACACCTTC.